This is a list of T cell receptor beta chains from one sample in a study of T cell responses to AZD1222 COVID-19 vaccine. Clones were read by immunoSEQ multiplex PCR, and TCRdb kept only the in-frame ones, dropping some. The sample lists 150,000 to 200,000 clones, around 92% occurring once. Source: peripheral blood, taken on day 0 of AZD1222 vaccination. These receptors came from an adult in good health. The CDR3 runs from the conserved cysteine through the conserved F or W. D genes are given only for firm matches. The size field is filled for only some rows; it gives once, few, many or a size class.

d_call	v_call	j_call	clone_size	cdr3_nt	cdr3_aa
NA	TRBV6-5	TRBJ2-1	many	TGTGCCAGCATGTCAATCTACAATGAGCAGTTCTTC	CASMSIYNEQFF
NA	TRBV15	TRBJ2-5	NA	TGTGCCACCAGCAGAGATCAGAGGACTAACCAAGAGACCCAGTACTTC	CATSRDQRTNQETQYF
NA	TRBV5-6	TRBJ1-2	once	TGTGCCAGCAGCCCCCAGGACTACTATGGCTACACCTTC	CASSPQDYYGYTF
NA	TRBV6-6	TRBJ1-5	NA	TGTGCCAGCAGTCCGGGAGAAAATCAGCCCCAGCATTTT	CASSPGENQPQHF
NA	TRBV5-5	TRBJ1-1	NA	TGTGCCAGCAGCTACCAGGCATCGACCCACACTGAAGCTTTCTTT	CASSYQASTHTEAFF
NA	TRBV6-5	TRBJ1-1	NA	TGTGCCAGCAGTTATAATTTTGGAACAGTTGAAGCTTTCTTT	CASSYNFGTVEAFF
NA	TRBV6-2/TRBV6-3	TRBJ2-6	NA	TGTGCCAGCAGTTTGAGTTCTGGGGCCAACGTCCTGACTTTC	CASSLSSGANVLTF
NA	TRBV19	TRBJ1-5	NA	TGTGCCAGTAGTCAGGGGCTAGGTCAGCCCCAGCATTTT	CASSQGLGQPQHF
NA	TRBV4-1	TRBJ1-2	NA	TGCGCCAGCAGTCAGAACTATGGCTACACCTTC	CASSQNYGYTF
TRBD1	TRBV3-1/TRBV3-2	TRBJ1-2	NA	TGTGCCAGCAGCAACAGGGGGCGACGGGGCTACACCTTC	CASSNRGRRGYTF
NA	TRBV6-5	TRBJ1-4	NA	TGTGCCAGCAGTTCGGGGCAGGGAGCTGAAAAACTGTTTTTT	CASSSGQGAEKLFF
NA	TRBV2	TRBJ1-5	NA	TGTGCCAGCAGTGTTGGGGGCGGAAGCAATCAGCCCCAGCATTTT	CASSVGGGSNQPQHF
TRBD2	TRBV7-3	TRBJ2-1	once	TGTGCCAGCAGCAAGAGCGGGGTCAATGAGCAGTTCTTC	CASSKSGVNEQFF
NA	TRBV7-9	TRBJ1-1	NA	TGTGCCAGCAGCTCCTTTGAAGCTTTCTTT	CASSSFEAFF
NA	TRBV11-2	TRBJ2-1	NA	TGTGCCAGCACCGAGACCTCGAGCTCCTACAATGAGCAGTTCTTC	CASTETSSSYNEQFF
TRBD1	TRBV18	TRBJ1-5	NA	TGTGCCAGCTCACCCCCGGGACAGGGGGCTTTGAATGGGCCCCAGCATTTT	CASSPPGQGALNGPQHF
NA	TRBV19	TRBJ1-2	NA	TGTGCCAGTACTATTGGGGGTGATGGCTACACCTTC	CASTIGGDGYTF
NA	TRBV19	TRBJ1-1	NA	TGTGCCAGTAGTATGGTGGGGGCAGGGAACACTGAAGCTTTCTTT	CASSMVGAGNTEAFF
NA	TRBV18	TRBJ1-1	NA	TGTGCCAGCTCACCGCGGAACACTGAAGCTTTCTTT	CASSPRNTEAFF
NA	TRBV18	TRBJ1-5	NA	TGTGCCAGCTCACCAAACGGGGGAGAACAGCCCCAGCATTTT	CASSPNGGEQPQHF
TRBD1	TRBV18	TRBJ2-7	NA	TGTGCCAGCTCACCGGGACAGGGAAACTACGAGCAGTACTTC	CASSPGQGNYEQYF
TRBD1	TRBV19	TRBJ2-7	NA	TGTGCCAGTAGTATGGCTATGGGACAGCTTTTCTACGAGCAGTACTTC	CASSMAMGQLFYEQYF
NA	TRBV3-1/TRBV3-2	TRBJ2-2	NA	TGTGCCAGCAGCCAAGATAGGGGGACCGGGGAGCTGTTTTTT	CASSQDRGTGELFF
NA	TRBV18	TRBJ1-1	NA	TGTGCCAGCTCACCACCAATGGGCACTGAAGCTTTCTTT	CASSPPMGTEAFF
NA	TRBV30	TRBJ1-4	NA	TGTGCCTGGAGCTGGGGAAACGAAAAACTGTTTTTT	CAWSWGNEKLFF
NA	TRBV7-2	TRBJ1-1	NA	TGTGCCAGCAGCTTAGCGTGGGAAACTGAAGCTTTCTTT	CASSLAWETEAFF
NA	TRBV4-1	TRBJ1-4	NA	TGCGCTAGCAGCCCACGGGGGGCATATGAAAAACTGTTTTTT	CASSPRGAYEKLFF
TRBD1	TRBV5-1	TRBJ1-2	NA	TGCGCCAGCAGCTTGGGTTCCCCGGGACAGGCATCTTTGTGGGGCTACACCTTC	CASSLGSPGQASLWGYTF
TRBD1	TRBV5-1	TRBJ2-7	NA	TGCGCCAGCAGCTTAGGGACAGGGAAAGGTTCCTACGAGCAGTACTTC	CASSLGTGKGSYEQYF
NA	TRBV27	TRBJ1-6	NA	TGTGCCAGCAGTTTCGAGACAGGTTTAGGGGGTTCACCCCTCCACTTT	CASSFETGLGGSPLHF
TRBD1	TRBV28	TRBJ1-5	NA	TGTGCCAGCAGTTTCGACCAGGGGGCGCGGAATCAGCCCCAGCATTTT	CASSFDQGARNQPQHF
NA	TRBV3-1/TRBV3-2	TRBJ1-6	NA	TGTGCCAGCAGCCAGGGGGGTCGCAATTCACCCCTCCACTTT	CASSQGGRNSPLHF
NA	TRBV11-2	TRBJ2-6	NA	TGTGCCAGCAGCTCAACTGGGGCCAACGTCCTGACTTTC	CASSSTGANVLTF